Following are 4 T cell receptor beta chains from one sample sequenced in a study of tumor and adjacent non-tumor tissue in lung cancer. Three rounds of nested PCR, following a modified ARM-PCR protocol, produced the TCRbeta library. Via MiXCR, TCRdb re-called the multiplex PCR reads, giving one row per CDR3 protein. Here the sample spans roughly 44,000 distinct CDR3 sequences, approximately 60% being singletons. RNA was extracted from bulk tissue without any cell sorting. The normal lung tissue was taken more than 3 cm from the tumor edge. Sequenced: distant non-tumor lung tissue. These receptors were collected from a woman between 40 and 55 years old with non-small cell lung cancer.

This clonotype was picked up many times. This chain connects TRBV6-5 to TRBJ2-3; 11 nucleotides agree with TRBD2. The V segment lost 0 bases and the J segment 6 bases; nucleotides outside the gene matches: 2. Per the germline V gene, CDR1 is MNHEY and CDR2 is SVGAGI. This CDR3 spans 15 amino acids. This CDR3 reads CASSYSRTSGDTQYF. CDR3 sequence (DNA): TGTGCCAGCAGTTACTCTCGGACTAGCGGGGATACGCAGTATTTT.

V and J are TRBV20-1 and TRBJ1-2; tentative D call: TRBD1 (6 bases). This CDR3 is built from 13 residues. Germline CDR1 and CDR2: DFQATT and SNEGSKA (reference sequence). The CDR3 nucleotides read TGCAGCCCTAACAGGGCCCCTAACTATGGCTACACCTTC. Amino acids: CSPNRAPNYGYTF.

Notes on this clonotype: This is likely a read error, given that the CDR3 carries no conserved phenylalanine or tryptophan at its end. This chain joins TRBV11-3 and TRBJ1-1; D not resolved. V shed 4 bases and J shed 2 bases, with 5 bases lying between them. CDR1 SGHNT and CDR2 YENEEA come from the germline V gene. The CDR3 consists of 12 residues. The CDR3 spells CASSYSNTEAFY. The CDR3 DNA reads TGTGCCAGCAGCTACTCAAACACTGAAGCTTTCTAT.

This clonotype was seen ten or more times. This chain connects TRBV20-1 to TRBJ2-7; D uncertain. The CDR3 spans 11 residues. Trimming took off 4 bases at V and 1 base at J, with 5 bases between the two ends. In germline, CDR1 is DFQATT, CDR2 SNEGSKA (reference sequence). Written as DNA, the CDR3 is TGCAGTGCTAAGGCTTCCTACGAGCAGTACTTC. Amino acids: CSAKASYEQYF.